This T cell receptor (beta chain) was obtained from a study of blood T cell repertoires in COVID-19. For the study at large: Samples came from the United States, Italy and Spain, spanning acute and convalescent COVID-19.

Germline CDR1 LNHDA, CDR2 SQIVND (reference sequence). After removal of 5 bases from V and 1 base from J, the junction contained 6 bases not matched to a gene. The CDR3 is made up of 16 amino acids. Authors' methods: Researchers report that nucleated cell counts were estimated from reference gene primer amplification. Produced via immunoSEQ multiplex PCR; TCRdb's table is partial and in-frame only. The D gene and trimming were derived from the DNA, and the V and J assignments and clone size from that table. The sample includes about 100,000 clones, approximately 89% of them seen just once. The TCR was taken from a man aged 50-60 years with active COVID-19. Material: peripheral blood. The chain has TRBV19 and TRBJ2-3, with 10 bases fitting TRBD2. The CDR3 spells CASSGAGTSGTDTQYF. The CDR3 coding sequence is TGTGCCAGTAGTGGAGCCGGGACTAGCGGCACAGATACGCAGTATTTT. The full variable domain, with the rest looked up from reference TRBV19 and TRBJ2-3, is DGGITQSPKYLFRKEGQNVTLSCEQNLNHDAMYWYRQDPGQGLRLIYYSQIVNDFQKGDIAEGYSVSREKKESFPLTVTSAQKNPTAFYLCASSGAGTSGTDTQYFGPGTRLTVL.